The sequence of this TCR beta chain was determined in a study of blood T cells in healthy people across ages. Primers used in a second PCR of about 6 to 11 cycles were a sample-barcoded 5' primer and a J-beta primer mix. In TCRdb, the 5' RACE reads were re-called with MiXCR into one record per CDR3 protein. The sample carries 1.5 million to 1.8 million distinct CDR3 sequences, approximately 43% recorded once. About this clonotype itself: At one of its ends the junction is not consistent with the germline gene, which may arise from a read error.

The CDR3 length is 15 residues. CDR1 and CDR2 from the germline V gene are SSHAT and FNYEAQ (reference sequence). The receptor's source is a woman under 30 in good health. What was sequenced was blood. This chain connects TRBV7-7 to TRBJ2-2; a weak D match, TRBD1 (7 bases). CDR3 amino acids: CASSRGTVGTGELFF. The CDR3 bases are TGTGCTAGCAGCCGCGGGACAGTCGGCACCGGGGAGCTGTTTTTT.